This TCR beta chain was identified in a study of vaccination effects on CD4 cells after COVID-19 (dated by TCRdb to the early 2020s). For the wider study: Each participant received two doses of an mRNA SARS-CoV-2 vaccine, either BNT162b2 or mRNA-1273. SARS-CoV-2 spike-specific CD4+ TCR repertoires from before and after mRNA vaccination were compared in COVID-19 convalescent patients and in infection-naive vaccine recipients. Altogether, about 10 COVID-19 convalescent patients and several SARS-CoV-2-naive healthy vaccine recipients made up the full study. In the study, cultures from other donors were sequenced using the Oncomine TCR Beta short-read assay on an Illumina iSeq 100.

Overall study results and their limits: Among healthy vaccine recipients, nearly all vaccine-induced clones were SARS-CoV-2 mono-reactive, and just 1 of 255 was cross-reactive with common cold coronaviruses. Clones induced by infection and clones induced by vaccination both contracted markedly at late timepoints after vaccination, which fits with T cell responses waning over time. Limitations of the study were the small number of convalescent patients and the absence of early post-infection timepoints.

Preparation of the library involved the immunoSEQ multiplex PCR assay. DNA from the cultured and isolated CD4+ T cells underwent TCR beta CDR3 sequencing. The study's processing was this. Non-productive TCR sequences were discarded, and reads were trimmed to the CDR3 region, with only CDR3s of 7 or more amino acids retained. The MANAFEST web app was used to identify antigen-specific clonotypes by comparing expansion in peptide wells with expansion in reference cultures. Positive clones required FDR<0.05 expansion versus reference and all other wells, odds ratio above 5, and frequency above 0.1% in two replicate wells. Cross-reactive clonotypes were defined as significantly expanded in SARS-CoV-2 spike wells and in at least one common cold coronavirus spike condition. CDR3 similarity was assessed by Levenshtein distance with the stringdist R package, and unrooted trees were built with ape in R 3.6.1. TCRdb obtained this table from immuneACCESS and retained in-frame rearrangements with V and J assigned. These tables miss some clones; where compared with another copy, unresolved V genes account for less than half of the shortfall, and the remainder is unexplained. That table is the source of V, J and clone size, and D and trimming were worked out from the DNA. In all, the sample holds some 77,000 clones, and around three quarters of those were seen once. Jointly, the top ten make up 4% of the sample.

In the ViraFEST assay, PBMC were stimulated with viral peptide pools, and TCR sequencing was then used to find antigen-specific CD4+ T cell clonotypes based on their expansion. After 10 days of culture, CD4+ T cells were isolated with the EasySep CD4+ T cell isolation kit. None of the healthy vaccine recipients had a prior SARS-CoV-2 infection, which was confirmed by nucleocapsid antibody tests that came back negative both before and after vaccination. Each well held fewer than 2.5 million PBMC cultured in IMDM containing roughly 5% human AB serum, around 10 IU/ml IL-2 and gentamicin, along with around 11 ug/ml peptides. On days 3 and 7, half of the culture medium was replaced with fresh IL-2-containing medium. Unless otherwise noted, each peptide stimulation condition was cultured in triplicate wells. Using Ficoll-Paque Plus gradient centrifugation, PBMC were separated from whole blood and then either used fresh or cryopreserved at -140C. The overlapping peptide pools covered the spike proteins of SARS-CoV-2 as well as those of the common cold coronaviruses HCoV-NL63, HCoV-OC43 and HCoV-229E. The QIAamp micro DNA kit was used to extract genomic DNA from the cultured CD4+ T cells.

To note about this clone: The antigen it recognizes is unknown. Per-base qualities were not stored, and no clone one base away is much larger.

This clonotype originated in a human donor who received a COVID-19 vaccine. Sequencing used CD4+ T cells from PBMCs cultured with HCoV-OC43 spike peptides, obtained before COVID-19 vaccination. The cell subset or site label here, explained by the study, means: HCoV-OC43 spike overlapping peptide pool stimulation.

This receptor has the CDR3 CASSSQSGGYYEQYV. In nucleotide form, the sequence is TGTGCCAGCAGCTCACAATCCGGGGGGTACTACGAGCAGTACGTC. The rearranged segments are TRBV7-2 and TRBJ2-7, with 7 central nucleotides matching TRBD2. CDR1 and CDR2, per the germline V gene, are SGHTA and FQGNSA. V and J are trimmed by 4 bases and 3 bases, and the gene matches miss 9 bases of the junction. Taken from cysteine to valine, the CDR3 has 15 residues. Just CDR3 DNA is preserved here, 45 bases in frame from base 1.